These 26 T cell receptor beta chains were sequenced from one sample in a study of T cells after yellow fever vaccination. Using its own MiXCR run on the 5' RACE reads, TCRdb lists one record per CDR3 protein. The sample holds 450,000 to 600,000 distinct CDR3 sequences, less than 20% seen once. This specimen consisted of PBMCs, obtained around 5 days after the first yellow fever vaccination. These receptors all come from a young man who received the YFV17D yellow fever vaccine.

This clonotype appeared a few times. The CDR3 region has the DNA TGTGCCAGCAGACCACAGGGGGCGGGGGAGACCCAGTACTTC. It yields the protein CASRPQGAGETQYF. The chain uses TRBV3-1 and TRBJ2-5; 9 bases align to TRBD1. The CDR3 is 14 residues long. The germline CDR1 and CDR2 sequences are LGHDT and YNNKEL (reference sequence). The ends lost 6 bases at V and 5 bases at J; junction bases unmatched: 7.

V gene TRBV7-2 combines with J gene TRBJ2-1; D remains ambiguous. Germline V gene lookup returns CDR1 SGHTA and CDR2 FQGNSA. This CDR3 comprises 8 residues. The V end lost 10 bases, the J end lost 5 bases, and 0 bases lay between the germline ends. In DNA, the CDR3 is TGTGCCAACAATGAGCAGTTCTTC. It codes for CANNEQFF. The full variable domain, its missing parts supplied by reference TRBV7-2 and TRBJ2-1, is GAGVSQSPSNKVTEKGKDVELRCDPISGHTALYWYRQSLGQGLEFLIYFQGNSAPDKSGLPSDRFSAERTGGSVSTLTIQRTQQEDSAVYLCANNEQFFGPGTRLTVL.

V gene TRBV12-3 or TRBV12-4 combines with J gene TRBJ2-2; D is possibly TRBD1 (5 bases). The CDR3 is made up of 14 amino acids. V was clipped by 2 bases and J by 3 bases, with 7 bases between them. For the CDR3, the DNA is TGTGCCAGCAGTTTACGCAGGGACACCGGGGAGCTGTTTTTT. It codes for CASSLRRDTGELFF.

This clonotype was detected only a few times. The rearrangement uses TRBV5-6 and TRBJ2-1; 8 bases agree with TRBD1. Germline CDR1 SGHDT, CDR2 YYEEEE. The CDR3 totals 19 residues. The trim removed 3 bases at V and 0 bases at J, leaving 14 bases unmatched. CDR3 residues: CASSSWTGPLKSSYNEQFF. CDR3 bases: TGTGCCAGCAGCTCGTGGACAGGGCCCTTAAAGAGCTCCTACAATGAGCAGTTCTTC.

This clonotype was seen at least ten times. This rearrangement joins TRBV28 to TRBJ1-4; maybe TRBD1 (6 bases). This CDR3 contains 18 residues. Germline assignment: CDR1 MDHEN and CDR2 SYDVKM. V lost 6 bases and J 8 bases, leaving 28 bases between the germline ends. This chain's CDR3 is CASSPFGTGRGRGEKLFF. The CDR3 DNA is TGTGCCAGCAGCCCATTTGGCACAGGGCGGGGACGTGGGGAAAAACTGTTTTTT. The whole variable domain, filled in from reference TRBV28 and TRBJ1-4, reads DVKVTQSSRYLVKRTGEKVFLECVQDMDHENMFWYRQDPGLGLRLIYFSYDVKMKEKGDIPEGYSVSREKKERFSLILESASTNQTSMYLCASSPFGTGRGRGEKLFFGSGTQLSVL.

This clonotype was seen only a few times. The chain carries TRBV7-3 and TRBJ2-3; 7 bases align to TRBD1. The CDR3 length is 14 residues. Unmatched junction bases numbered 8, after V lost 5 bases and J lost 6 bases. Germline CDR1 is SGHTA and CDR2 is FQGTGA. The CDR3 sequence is CASSRRDSPDTQYF. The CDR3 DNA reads TGTGCCAGCAGCCGCCGGGACAGCCCGGATACGCAGTATTTT.

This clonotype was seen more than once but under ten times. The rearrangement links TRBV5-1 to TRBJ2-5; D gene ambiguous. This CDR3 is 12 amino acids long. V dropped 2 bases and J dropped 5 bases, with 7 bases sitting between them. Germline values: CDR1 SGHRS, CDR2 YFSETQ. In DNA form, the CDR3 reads TGCGCCAGCAGCTTTCAGCAGGAGACCCAGTACTTC. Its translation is CASSFQQETQYF.

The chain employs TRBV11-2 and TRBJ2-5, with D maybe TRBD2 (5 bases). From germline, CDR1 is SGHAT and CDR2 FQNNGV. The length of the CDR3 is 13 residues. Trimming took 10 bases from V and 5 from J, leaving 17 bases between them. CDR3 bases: TGTGCCACCAGTGTTAGGGAGCGGGAGACCCAGTACTTC. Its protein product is CATSVRERETQYF.

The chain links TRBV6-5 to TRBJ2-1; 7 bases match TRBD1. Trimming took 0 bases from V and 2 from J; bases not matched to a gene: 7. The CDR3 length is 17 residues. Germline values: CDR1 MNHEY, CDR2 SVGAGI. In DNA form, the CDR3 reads TGTGCCAGCAGTTACTCATTCGACAGGGAAACCTACAATGAGCAGTTCTTC. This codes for CASSYSFDRETYNEQFF.

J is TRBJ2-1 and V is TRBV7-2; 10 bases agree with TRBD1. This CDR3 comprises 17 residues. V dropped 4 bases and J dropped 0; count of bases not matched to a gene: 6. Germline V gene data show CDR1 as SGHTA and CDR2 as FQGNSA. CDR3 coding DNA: TGTGCCAGCAGCTCCCTGGGACAGGGGAGCTCCTACAATGAGCAGTTCTTC. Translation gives CASSSLGQGSSYNEQFF.

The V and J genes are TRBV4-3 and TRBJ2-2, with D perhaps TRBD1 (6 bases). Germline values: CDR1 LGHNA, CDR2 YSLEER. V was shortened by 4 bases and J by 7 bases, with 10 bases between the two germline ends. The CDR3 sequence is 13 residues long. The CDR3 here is CASSLFRGGELFF. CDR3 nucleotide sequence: TGCGCCAGCAGCCTTTTCAGGGGCGGGGAGCTGTTTTTT.

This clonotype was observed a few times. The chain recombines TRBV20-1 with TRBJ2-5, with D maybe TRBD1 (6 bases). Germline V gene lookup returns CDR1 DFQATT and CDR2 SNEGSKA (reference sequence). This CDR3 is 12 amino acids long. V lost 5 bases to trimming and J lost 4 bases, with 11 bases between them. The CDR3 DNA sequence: TGCAGTGCTCCGACCAGGGGAGAGACCCAGTACTTC. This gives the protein CSAPTRGETQYF.

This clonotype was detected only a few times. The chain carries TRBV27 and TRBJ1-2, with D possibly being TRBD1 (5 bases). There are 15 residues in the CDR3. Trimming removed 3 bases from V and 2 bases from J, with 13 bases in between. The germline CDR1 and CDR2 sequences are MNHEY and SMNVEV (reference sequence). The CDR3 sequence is CASSFIGDVNYGYTF. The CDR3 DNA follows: TGTGCCAGCAGTTTCATTGGGGACGTCAACTATGGCTACACCTTC.

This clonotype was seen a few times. The CDR3 protein is CSARSGTYTEAFF. Here the CDR3 DNA reads TGCAGTGCTAGGTCCGGGACCTACACTGAAGCTTTCTTT. This sequence joins TRBV20-1 and TRBJ1-1, with a weak D call TRBD1 (5 bases). This CDR3 has 13 residues. CDR1 and CDR2 from the germline V gene are DFQATT and SNEGSKA (reference sequence). Trimming took off 3 bases at V and 3 bases at J, with 11 bases between the two ends.

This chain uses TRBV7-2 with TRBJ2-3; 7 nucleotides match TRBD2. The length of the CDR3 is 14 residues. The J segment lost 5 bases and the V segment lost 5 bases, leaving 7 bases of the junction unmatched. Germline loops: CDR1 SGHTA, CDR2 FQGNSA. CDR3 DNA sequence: TGTGCCAGCAGCGCGGGAGCACCGGGAGATACGCAGTATTTT. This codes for CASSAGAPGDTQYF.

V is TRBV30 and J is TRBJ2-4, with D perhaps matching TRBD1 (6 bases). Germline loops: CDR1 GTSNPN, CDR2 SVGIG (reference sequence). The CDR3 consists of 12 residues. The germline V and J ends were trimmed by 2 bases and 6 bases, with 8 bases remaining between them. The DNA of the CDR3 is TGTGCCTGGAGTAAAGGGGGAAACATTCAGTACTTC. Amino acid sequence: CAWSKGGNIQYF.

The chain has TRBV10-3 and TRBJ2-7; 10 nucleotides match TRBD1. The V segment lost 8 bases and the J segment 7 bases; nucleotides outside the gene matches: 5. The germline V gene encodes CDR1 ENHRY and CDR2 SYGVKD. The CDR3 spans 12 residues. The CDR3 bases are TGTGCCATCGGACGGACAGGGGGAGAGCAGTACTTC. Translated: CAIGRTGGEQYF.

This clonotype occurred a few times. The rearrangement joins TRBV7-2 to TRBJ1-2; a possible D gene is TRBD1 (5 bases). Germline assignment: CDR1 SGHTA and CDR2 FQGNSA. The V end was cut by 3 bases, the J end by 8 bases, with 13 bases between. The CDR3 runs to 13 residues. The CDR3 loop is CASSFRDVEGYTF. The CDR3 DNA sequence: TGTGCCAGCAGCTTCAGGGATGTCGAAGGCTACACCTTC. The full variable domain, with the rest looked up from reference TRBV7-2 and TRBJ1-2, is GAGVSQSPSNKVTEKGKDVELRCDPISGHTALYWYRQSLGQGLEFLIYFQGNSAPDKSGLPSDRFSAERTGGSVSTLTIQRTQQEDSAVYLCASSFRDVEGYTFGSGTRLTVV.

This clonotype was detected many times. CDR3 DNA sequence: TGTGCCAGCAGTTACCGGGTCGGGACAGGGAGATCGAGCAATCAGCCCCAGCATTTT. It is translated as CASSYRVGTGRSSNQPQHF. V is TRBV6-2 or TRBV6-3 and J is TRBJ1-5; 9 positions match TRBD1. This CDR3 comprises 19 residues. Germline CDR1 and CDR2: MNHEY and SVGEGT. Trimming took 2 bases from V and 1 from J; bases not matched to a gene: 12.

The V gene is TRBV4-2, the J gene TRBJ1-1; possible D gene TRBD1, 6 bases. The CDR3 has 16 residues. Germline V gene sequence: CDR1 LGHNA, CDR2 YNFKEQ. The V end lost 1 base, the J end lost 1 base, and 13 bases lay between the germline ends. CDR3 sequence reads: CASSQVGTGRNTEAFF. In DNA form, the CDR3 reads TGTGCCAGCAGCCAAGTAGGCACAGGGAGGAACACTGAAGCTTTCTTT.

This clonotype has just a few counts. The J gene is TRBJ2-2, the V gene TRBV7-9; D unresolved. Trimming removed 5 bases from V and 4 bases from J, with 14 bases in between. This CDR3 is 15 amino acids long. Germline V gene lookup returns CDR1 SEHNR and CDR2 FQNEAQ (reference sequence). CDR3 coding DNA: TGTGCCAGCAGCCCGCCCGACGTAGCCACCGGGGAGCTGTTTTTT. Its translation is CASSPPDVATGELFF.

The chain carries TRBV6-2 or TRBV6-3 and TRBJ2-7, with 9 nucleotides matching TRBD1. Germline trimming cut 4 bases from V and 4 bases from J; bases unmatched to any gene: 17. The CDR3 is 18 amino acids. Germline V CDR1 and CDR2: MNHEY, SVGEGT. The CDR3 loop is CASSSGTGRPIWSYEQYV. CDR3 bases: TGTGCCAGCAGTTCCGGGACAGGGAGACCGATCTGGAGTTACGAGCAGTACGTC.

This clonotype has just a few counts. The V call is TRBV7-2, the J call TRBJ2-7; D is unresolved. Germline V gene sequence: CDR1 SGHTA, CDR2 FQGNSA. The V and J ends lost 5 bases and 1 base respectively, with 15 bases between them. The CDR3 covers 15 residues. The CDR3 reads CASSPRPGLSYEQYV. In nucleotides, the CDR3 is TGTGCCAGCAGCCCCCGGCCGGGCCTATCCTACGAGCAGTACGTC.

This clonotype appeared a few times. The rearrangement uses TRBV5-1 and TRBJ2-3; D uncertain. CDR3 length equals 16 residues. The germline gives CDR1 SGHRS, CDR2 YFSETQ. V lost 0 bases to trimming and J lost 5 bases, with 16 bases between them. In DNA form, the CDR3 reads TGCGCCAGCAGCTTGGTCCCAGCCAGCGTGGAAGATACGCAGTATTTT. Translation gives CASSLVPASVEDTQYF.

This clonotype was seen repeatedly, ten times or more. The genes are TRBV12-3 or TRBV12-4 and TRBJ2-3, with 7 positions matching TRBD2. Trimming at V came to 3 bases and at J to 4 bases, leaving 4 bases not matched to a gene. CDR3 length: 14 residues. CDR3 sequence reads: CASSLRSGADTQYF. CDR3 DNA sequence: TGTGCCAGCAGTTTGAGGAGCGGGGCAGATACGCAGTATTTT.

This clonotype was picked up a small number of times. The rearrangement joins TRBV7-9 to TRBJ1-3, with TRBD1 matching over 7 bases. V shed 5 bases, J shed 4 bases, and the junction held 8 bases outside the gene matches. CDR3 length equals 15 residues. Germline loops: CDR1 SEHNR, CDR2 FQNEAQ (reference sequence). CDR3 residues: CASSQDRARGNTIYF. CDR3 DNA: TGTGCCAGCAGCCAAGACAGGGCTCGCGGAAACACCATATATTTT.